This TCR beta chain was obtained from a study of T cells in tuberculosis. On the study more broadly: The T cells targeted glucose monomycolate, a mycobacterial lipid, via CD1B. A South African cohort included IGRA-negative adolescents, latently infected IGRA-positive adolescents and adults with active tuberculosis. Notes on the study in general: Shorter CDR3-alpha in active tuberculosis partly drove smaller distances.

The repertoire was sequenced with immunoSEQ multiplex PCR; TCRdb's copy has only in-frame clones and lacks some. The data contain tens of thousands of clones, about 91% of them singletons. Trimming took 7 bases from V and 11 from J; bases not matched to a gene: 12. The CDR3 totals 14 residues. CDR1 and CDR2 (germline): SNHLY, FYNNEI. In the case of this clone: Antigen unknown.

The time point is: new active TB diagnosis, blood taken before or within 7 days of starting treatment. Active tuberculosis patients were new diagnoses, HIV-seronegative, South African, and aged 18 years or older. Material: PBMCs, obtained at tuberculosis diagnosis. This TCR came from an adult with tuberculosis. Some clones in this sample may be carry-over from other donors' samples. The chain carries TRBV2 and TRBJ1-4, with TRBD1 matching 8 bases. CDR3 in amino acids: CASTLDRVRGKLFF. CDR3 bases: TGTGCCAGCACCTTGGACAGGGTGAGGGGTAAACTGTTTTTT.